This is a list of T cell receptor beta chains from one sample in a study of Tregs in tolerant kidney transplant recipients. Clones were read by immunoSEQ multiplex PCR, and TCRdb kept only the in-frame ones, dropping some. The sample gives about 88,000 clones, roughly 92% of which show up once; roughly 5% is in the top ten. Sequencing input: CD8+ T cells from blood. These receptors originate from a human donor in good health. The CDR3 runs from the conserved cysteine through the conserved F or W. The order of the fields is J gene, V gene, clone size, D gene, CDR3 protein, CDR3 DNA. The D gene is left open where the match is weak. Clone size is shown for a subset of rows, as once, few, many or a class of expanded clone.

TRBJ2-1	TRBV27	.	.	CASSPLTRGEQFF	TGTGCCAGCAGCCCCCTAACGCGGGGTGAGCAGTTCTTC
TRBJ1-1	TRBV5-1	.	.	CASSALGDGLTEAFF	TGCGCCAGCAGCGCCCTGGGGGACGGGTTAACTGAAGCTTTCTTT
TRBJ2-1	TRBV11-2	.	.	CASSLGNYNEQFF	TGTGCCAGCAGCTTAGGAAACTACAATGAGCAGTTCTTC
TRBJ1-2	TRBV7-9	.	TRBD1	CASSFDRDDGYTF	TGTGCCAGCAGCTTTGACAGGGACGATGGCTACACCTTC
TRBJ1-1	TRBV5-4	once	.	CASSLGGRANTEAFF	TGTGCCAGCAGCTTGGGGGGACGGGCGAACACTGAAGCTTTCTTT
TRBJ2-7	TRBV5-1	.	TRBD2	CASSWTSGGNEQYF	TGCGCCAGCAGCTGGACTAGCGGGGGCAACGAGCAGTACTTC
TRBJ1-2	TRBV19	.	.	CASSGGTKGLNGYTF	TGTGCCAGTAGTGGCGGGACGAAAGGACTTAATGGCTACACCTTC
TRBJ2-6	TRBV4-2	few	.	CASSSAFEGSSGANVLTF	TGTGCCAGCAGCTCCGCGTTCGAGGGGAGCTCTGGGGCCAACGTCCTGACTTTC
TRBJ1-5	TRBV19	few	TRBD1	CATWTGGYQPQHF	TGTGCCACCTGGACAGGGGGTTATCAGCCCCAGCATTTT
TRBJ2-5	TRBV6-1	.	.	CASSEAGGGTQYF	TGTGCCAGCAGTGAAGCGGGGGGAGGGACCCAGTACTTC
TRBJ2-1	TRBV4-2	.	.	CASRGTNHNEQFF	TGTGCCAGTAGGGGGACTAACCACAATGAGCAGTTCTTC
TRBJ1-1	TRBV29-1	.	.	CSVVNRGQKNTEAFF	TGCAGCGTTGTCAATCGCGGACAGAAGAACACTGAAGCTTTCTTT
TRBJ1-1	TRBV5-4	.	.	CASSLAFNTEAFF	TGTGCCAGCAGCTTGGCCTTTAACACTGAAGCTTTCTTT
TRBJ2-7	TRBV2	.	.	CASTTVAYEQYF	TGTGCCAGCACTACAGTGGCCTACGAGCAGTACTTC
TRBJ1-1	TRBV5-1	.	.	CASSLDAGMNTEAFF	TGCGCCAGCAGCTTGGACGCGGGAATGAACACTGAAGCTTTCTTT
TRBJ2-3	TRBV13	once	.	CASRTPGQRGGTQYF	TGTGCCAGCAGAACTCCGGGACAACGGGGAGGTACGCAGTATTTT
TRBJ1-5	TRBV27	.	.	CASSPTVSNQPQHF	TGTGCCAGCAGTCCGACAGTTAGCAATCAGCCCCAGCATTTT
TRBJ2-3	TRBV2	few	.	CASNLRRGGTDTQYF	TGTGCCAGCAACCTGAGGAGGGGTGGAACAGATACGCAGTATTTT
TRBJ2-7	TRBV6-5	.	.	CASSYLSSVDEQYF	TGTGCCAGCAGTTACTTAAGCAGCGTCGACGAGCAGTACTTC
TRBJ1-2	TRBV29-1	.	.	CSVEEGSPYGYTF	TGCAGCGTTGAAGAGGGCAGCCCTTATGGCTACACCTTC
TRBJ1-1	TRBV6-1	.	.	CASSETGTGGTEAFF	TGTGCCAGCAGTGAGACCGGGACGGGGGGCACTGAAGCTTTCTTT
TRBJ2-6	TRBV19	.	TRBD2	CASSARLAGGEGANVLTF	TGTGCCAGTAGTGCGAGACTAGCGGGAGGGGAAGGGGCCAACGTCCTGACTTTC
TRBJ2-1	TRBV10-1	.	TRBD2	CASSELLAGVNNEQFF	TGCGCCAGCAGTGAACTACTAGCGGGGGTCAACAATGAGCAGTTCTTC
TRBJ2-7	TRBV5-1	.	.	CASSPGRGYEQYF	TGCGCCAGCAGCCCGGGACGGGGCTACGAGCAGTACTTC
TRBJ1-5	TRBV27	.	TRBD1	CASSQTGGYSNQPQHF	TGTGCCAGCAGCCAGACAGGGGGCTATAGCAATCAGCCCCAGCATTTT
TRBJ2-2	TRBV4-1	.	.	CASKGTNTGELFF	TGCGCCAGCAAAGGAACGAACACCGGGGAGCTGTTTTTT
TRBJ1-5	TRBV27	.	.	CASSLLGNQPQHF	TGTGCCAGCAGTTTATTAGGCAATCAGCCCCAGCATTTT
TRBJ1-1	TRBV6-1	.	.	CASSERDLNTEAFF	TGTGCCAGCAGTGAACGAGATCTGAACACTGAAGCTTTCTTT
TRBJ1-2	TRBV27	.	TRBD1	CASSSDRGYGYTF	TGTGCCAGCAGTTCCGACAGGGGCTATGGCTACACCTTC
TRBJ1-1	TRBV27	.	.	CASSQPLGGEAFF	TGTGCCAGCAGTCAACCCCTGGGAGGTGAAGCTTTCTTT